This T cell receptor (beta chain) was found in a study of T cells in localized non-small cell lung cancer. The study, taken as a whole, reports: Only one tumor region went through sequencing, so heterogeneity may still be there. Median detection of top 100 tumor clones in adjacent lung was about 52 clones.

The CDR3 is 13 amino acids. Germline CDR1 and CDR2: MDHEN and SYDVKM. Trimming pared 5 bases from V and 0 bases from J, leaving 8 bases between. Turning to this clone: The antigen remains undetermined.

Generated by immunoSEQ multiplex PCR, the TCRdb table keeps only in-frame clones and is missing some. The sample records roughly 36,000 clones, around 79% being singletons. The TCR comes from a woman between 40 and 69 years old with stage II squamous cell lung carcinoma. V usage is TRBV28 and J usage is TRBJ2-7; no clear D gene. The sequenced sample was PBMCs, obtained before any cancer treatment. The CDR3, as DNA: TGTGCCAGCAGTCCCCCAAGCTCCTACGAGCAGTACTTC. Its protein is CASSPPSSYEQYF.